Listed below are T cell receptor beta chains from one sample, sequenced in a study of T cell responses to AZD1222 COVID-19 vaccine. The table came from immunoSEQ multiplex PCR; TCRdb's copy has only in-frame clones and leaves some out. The table includes some 110,000 clones, approximately 90% detected once. The source was peripheral blood, collected 28 days after the second AZD1222 dose. The receptors here all came from an adult who received the AZD1222 COVID-19 vaccine. Both conserved end residues are part of each CDR3. The order of the fields is D gene, J gene, V gene, CDR3 DNA, CDR3 protein. The D gene is left open where the match is weak.

>-|TRBJ2-1|TRBV16
TGTGCCAGCAGCCCGTCTCGTAATGAGCAGTTCTTC
CASSPSRNEQFF
>TRBD1|TRBJ1-6|TRBV6-5
TGTGCCAGCTGGGACAGGAAAAATTCACCCCTCCACTTT
CASWDRKNSPLHF
>-|TRBJ1-2|TRBV7-3
TGTGCCAGCAGCCTTAGTGGGGGCGATTATGGCTACACCTTC
CASSLSGGDYGYTF
>TRBD2|TRBJ2-5|TRBV28
TGTGCCAGCAGTTTAGGGCTAGCGGCTAAAGAGACCCAGTACTTC
CASSLGLAAKETQYF
>-|TRBJ2-7|TRBV13
TGTGCCAGCAGCCAGTTGGCAGGGGCATACGAGCAGTACTTC
CASSQLAGAYEQYF
>-|TRBJ2-2|TRBV11-3
TGTGCCAGCAGCTTTCAGGGGCAGACCGGGGAGCTGTTTTTT
CASSFQGQTGELFF
>TRBD1|TRBJ2-2|TRBV5-1
TGCGCCAGCAGCTCACAGGGGACCGGGGAGCTGTTTTTT
CASSSQGTGELFF
>-|TRBJ2-5|TRBV14
TGTGCCAGCAGCCAATTCAGGGTTGGGGAGACCCAGTACTTC
CASSQFRVGETQYF
>-|TRBJ1-4|TRBV2
TGTGCCAGTAGTGAGGGGCAGGGTGAAAAACTGTTTTTT
CASSEGQGEKLFF
>-|TRBJ2-1|TRBV28
TGTGCCAGTCTAAAGCCCGGCGCCCTGGGGAATGAGCAGTTCTTC
CASLKPGALGNEQFF
>-|TRBJ2-5|TRBV11-2
TGTGCCAGCAGCTCTAACAGGGGGGGCCTCCAAGAGACCCAGTACTTC
CASSSNRGGLQETQYF
>-|TRBJ1-6|TRBV30
TGTGCCTGGAAGTTAGTTGTCTCATATAATTCACCCCTCCACTTT
CAWKLVVSYNSPLHF
>TRBD2|TRBJ2-5|TRBV7-6
TGTGCCAGCAGCTTAGCGGGCTTTAGCGGGGGCCAAGAGACCCAGTACTTC
CASSLAGFSGGQETQYF
>-|TRBJ2-7|TRBV30
TGTGCCCGAGCGAACAGGAACTCCTACGAGCAGTACTTC
CARANRNSYEQYF
>-|TRBJ1-6|TRBV18
TGTGCCAGCTCACCACGCGAGCTCACAGGACTTAATTCACCCCTCCACTTT
CASSPRELTGLNSPLHF
>-|TRBJ2-1|TRBV7-8
TGTGCCAGCAGCAGCAGAAGGCTTCGCGATGAGCAGTTCTTC
CASSSRRLRDEQFF